The T cell receptor (beta chain) under discussion was sequenced for a study of OX40 agonist ivuxolimab in advanced cancers. Overall study: A history of anti-PD-1, anti-PD-L1 or anti-CTLA-4 therapy was acceptable, and over 30% had some. General study findings and limits: Among patients with partial responses at 0.1-3.0 mg/kg, clonal expansion was among the lowest. Among T cells, CD8+ cells averaged more expanded clones than CD4+ cells.

In germline, CDR1 is SGHTA, CDR2 FQGNSA. The CDR3 covers 14 residues. Deletions cut 4 bases from V and 2 bases from J, with 10 bases between. Enrollment shut out patients with autoimmune disease history or systemic immunosuppression. In the case of this clone: The antigen is undetermined.

Clones were sequenced by immunoSEQ multiplex PCR, and TCRdb holds only the in-frame ones, with some missing. This sample yields about 67,000 clones, of which roughly 85% are seen a single time; around 2% belongs to the top ten. The chain couples TRBV7-2 to TRBJ2-3; D possibly corresponds to TRBD2 (6 bases). The clonotype comes from an adult with an advanced solid tumor such as melanoma, head and neck, liver or kidney cancer. The sequencing here drew on CD4+ or CD8+ T cells sorted from blood, taken in a trial of the OX40 agonist ivuxolimab. The DNA for the CDR3 is TGTGCCAGCAGCTGGGCGGGGTTCACAGATACGCAGTATTTT. This sequence encodes CASSWAGFTDTQYF.